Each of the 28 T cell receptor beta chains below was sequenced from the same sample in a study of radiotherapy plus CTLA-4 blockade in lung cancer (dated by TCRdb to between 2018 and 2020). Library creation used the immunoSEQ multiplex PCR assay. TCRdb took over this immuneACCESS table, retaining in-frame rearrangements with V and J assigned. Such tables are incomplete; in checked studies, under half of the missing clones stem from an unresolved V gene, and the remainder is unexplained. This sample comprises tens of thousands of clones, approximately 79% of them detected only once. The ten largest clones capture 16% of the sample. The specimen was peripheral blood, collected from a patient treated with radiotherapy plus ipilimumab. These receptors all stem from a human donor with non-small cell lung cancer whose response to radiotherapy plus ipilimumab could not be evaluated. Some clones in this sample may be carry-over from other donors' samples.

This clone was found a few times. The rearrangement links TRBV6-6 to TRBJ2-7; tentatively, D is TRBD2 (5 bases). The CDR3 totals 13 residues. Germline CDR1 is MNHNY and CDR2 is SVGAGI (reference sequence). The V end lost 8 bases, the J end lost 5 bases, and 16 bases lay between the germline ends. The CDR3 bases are TGTGCCAGCGGGTCCGGGAACCATAACGAGCAGTACTTC. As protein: CASGSGNHNEQYF.

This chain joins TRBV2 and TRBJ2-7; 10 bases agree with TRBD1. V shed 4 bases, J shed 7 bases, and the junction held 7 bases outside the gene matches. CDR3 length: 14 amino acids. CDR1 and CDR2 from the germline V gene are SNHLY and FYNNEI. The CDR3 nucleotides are TGTGCCAGCAGTGGTGGACAGGGGGTGGGGGAGCAGTACTTC. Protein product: CASSGGQGVGEQYF.

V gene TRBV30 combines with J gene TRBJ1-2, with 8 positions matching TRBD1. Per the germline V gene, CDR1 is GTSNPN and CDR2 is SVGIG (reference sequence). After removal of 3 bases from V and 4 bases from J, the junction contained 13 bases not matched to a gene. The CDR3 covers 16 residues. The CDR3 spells CAWRVRIRGLFYGYTF. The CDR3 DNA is TGTGCCTGGAGAGTTAGAATCAGGGGGCTTTTCTATGGCTACACCTTC.

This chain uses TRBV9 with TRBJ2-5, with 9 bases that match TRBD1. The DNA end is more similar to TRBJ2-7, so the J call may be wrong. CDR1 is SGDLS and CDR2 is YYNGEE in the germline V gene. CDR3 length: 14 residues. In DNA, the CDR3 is TGTGCCAGCAGCGCCCGACAGGGGGCCTACGAGCAGTACTTC. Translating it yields CASSARQGAYEQYF.

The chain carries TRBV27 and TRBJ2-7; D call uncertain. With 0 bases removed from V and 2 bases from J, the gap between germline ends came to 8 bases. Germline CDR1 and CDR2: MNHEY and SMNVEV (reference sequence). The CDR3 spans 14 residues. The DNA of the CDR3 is TGTGCCAGCAGTTTATCGGCCGTCACCTACGAGCAGTACTTC. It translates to CASSLSAVTYEQYF.

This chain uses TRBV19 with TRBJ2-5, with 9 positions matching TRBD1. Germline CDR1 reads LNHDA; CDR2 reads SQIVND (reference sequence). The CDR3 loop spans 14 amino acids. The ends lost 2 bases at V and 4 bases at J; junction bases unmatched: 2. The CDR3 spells CASSISQGAETQYF. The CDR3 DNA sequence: TGTGCCAGTAGTATATCACAGGGGGCAGAGACCCAGTACTTC.

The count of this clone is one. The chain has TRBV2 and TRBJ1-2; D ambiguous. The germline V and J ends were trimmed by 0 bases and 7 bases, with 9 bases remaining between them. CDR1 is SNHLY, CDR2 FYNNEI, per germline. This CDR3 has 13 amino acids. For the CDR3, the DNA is TGTGCCAGCAGTGAAGCGAGTCATCCTGGCTACACCTTC. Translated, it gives CASSEASHPGYTF.

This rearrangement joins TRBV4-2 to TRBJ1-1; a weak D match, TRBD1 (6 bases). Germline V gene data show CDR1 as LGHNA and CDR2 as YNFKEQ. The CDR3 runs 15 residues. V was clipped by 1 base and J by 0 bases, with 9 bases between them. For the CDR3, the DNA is TGTGCCAGCAGCCAAGTTACAGGGTTGAACACTGAAGCTTTCTTT. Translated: CASSQVTGLNTEAFF.

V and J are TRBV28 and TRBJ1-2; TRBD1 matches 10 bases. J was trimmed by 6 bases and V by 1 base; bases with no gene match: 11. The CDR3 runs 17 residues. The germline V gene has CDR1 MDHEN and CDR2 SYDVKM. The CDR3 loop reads CASSLYGGTGERNGYTF. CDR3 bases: TGTGCCAGCAGTTTATACGGAGGGACAGGGGAAAGGAATGGCTACACCTTC.

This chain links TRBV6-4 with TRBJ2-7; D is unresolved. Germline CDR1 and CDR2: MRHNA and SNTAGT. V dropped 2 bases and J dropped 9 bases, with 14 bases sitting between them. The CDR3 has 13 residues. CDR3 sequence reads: CASSDLVTSGQYF. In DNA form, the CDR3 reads TGTGCCAGCAGTGACCTGGTTACCTCGGGGCAGTACTTC.

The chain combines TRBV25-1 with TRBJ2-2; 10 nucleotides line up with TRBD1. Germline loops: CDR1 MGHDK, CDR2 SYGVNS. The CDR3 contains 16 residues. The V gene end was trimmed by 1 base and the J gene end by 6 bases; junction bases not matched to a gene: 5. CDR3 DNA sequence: TGTGCCAGCAGTGAATGGGGGACAGGGGACGCCGGGGAGCTGTTTTTT. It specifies CASSEWGTGDAGELFF.

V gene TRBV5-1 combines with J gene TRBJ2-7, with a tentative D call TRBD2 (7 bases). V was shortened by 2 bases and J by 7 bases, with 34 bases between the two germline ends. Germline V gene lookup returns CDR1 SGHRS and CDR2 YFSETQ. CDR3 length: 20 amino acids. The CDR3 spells CASSFSPSGGGVDPNGEQYF. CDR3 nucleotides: TGCGCCAGCAGCTTTTCCCCTTCGGGCGGGGGCGTCGACCCGAATGGGGAGCAGTACTTC.

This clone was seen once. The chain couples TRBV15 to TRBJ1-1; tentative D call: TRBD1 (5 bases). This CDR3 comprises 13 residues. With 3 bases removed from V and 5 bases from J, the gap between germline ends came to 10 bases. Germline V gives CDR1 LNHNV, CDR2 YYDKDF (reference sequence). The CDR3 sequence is CATSSGQLTEAFF. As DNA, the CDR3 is TGTGCCACCAGCAGCGGACAATTGACTGAAGCTTTCTTT.

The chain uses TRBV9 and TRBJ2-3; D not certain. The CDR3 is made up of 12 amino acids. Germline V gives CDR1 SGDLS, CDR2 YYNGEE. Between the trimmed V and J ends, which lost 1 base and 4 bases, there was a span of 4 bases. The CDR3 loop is CASSVPADTQYF. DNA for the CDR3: TGTGCCAGCAGCGTACCAGCAGATACGCAGTATTTT.

Here the CDR3 DNA reads TGTGCCAGCAGCTTGGAAGGCGGGGCGAGCTACAATGAGCAGTTCTTC. It codes for CASSLEGGASYNEQFF. The V call is TRBV5-4, the J call TRBJ2-1, with a possible D match to TRBD2 (6 bases). Germline V gives CDR1 SGHNT, CDR2 YYREEE (reference sequence). The length of the CDR3 is 16 residues. V gave up 0 bases and J gave up 3 bases, with 13 bases separating them.

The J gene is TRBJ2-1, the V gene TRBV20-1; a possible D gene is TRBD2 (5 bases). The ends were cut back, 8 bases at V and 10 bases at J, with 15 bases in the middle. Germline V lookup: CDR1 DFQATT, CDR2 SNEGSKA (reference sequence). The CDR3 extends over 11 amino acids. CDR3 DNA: TGCAGTCCCCACCAGACGGGGGAGCAGTTCTTC. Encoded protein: CSPHQTGEQFF.

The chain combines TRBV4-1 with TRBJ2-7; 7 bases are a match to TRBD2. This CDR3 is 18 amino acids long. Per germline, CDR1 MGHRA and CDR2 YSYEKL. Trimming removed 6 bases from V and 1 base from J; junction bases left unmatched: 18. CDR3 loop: CASSHRPHQSGGSYEQYF. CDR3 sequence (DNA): TGCGCCAGCAGTCATCGGCCGCACCAATCGGGGGGATCCTACGAGCAGTACTTC.

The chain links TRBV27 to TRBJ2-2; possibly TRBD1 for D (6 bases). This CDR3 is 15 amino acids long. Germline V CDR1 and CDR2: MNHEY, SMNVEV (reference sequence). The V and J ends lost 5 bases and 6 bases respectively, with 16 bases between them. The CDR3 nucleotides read TGTGCCAGCAGTCCACAGGGAAGGATGGCCGGGGAGCTGTTTTTT. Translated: CASSPQGRMAGELFF.

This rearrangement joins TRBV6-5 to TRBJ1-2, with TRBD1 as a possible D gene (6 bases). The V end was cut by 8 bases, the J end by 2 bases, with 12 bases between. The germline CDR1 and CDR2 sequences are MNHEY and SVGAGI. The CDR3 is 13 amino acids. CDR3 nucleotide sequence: TGTGCCAGCGGGATAACAGGGAACTATGGCTACACCTTC. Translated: CASGITGNYGYTF.

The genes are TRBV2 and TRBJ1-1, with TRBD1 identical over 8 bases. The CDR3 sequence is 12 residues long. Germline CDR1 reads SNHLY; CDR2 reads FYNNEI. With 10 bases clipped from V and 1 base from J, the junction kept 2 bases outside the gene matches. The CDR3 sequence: CATTGENTEAFF. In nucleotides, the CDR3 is TGTGCCACGACAGGGGAGAACACTGAAGCTTTCTTT.

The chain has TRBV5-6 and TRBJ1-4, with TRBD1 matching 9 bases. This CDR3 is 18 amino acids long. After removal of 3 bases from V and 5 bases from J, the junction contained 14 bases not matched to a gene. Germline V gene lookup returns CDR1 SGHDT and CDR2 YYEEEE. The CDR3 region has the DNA TGTGCCAGCAGCTCCATGAGTAACTGGGGGACAGGGAATGAAAAACTGTTTTTT. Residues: CASSSMSNWGTGNEKLFF.

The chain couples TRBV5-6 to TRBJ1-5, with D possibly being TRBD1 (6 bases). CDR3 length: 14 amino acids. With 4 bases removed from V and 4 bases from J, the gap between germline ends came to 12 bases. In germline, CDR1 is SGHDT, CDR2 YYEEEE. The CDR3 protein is CASSPEGGNQPQHF. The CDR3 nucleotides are TGTGCCAGCAGCCCCGAGGGGGGGAATCAGCCCCAGCATTTT.

CDR3 nucleotides: TGTGCCACCGACGGAATGGGACAGGGAGTATATGGCTACACCTTC. It is translated as CATDGMGQGVYGYTF. The chain joins TRBV6-1 to TRBJ1-2, with 9 bases identical to TRBD1. With 10 bases clipped from V and 5 bases from J, the junction kept 14 bases outside the gene matches. CDR1 is MNHNS and CDR2 is SASEGT in the germline V gene. This CDR3 region has 15 residues.

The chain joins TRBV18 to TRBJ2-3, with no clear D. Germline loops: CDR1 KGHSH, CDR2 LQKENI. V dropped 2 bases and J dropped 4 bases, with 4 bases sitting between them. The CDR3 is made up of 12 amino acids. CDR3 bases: TGTGCCAGCTCACCAGAGTCAGATACGCAGTATTTT. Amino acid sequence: CASSPESDTQYF. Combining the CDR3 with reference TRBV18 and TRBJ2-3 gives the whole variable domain NAGVMQNPRHLVRRRGQEARLRCSPMKGHSHVYWYRQLPEEGLKFMVYLQKENIIDESGMPKERFSAEFPKEGPSILRIQQVVRGDSAAYFCASSPESDTQYFGPGTRLTVL.

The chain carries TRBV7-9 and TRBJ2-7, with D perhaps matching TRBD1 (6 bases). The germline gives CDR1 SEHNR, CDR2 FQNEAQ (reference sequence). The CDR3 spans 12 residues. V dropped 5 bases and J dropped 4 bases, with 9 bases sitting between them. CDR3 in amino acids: CASSTGLYEQYF. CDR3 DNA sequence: TGTGCCAGCAGCACAGGGTTGTACGAGCAGTACTTC.

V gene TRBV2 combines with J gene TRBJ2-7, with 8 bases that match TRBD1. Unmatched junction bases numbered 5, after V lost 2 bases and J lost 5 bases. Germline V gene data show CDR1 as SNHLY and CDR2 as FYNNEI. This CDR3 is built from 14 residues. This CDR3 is CASSERQGANEQYF. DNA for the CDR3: TGTGCCAGCAGTGAAAGGCAGGGGGCCAACGAGCAGTACTTC. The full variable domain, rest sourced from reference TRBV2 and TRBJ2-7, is EPEVTQTPSHQVTQMGQEVILRCVPISNHLYFYWYRQILGQKVEFLVSFYNNEISEKSEIFDDQFSVERPDGSNFTLKIRSTKLEDSAMYFCASSERQGANEQYFGPGTRLTVT.

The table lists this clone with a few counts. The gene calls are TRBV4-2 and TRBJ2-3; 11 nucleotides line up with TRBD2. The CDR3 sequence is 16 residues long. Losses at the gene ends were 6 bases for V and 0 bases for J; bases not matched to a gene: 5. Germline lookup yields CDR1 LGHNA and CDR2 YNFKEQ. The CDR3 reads CASSASGGRSTDTQYF. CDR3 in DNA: TGTGCCAGCAGTGCTAGCGGGGGGCGGAGCACAGATACGCAGTATTTT.

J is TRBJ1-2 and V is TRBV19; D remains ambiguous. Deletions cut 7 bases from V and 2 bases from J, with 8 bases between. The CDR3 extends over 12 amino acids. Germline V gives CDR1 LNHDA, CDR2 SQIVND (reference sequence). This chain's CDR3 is CASTRHNYGYTF. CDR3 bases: TGTGCCAGTACCAGACACAACTATGGCTACACCTTC.